The 28 T cell receptor beta chains presented below share a single source sample, sequenced in a study of T cell therapy after organ transplantation. These receptors' antigens are unknown. The time point denotes: 4-8 weeks after completion of therapy. The protocol was immunoSEQ multiplex PCR, while the TCRdb copy is restricted to in-frame clones and leaves out a portion. The repertoire includes more than 2,500 clones, about 80% of them detected once, and about 43% sits in the top ten. The sequencing used CD8+ T cells from blood, collected after autologous CMV-specific T cell therapy. These receptors were obtained from a human patient who had received a solid organ transplant and had CMV disease. Some T cells may originate from the graft donor.

The genes are TRBV27 and TRBJ2-7; no clear D. Looked up from germline, CDR1 is MNHEY and CDR2 is SMNVEV (reference sequence). There are 12 residues in the CDR3. The V end was cut by 7 bases, the J end by 1 base, with 8 bases between. The CDR3 coding sequence is TGTGCCAGCACATCAGATTCCTACGAGCAGTACTTC. It encodes CASTSDSYEQYF.

This clone was recorded once. The chain employs TRBV19 and TRBJ2-2; D remains unclear. Germline V gene lookup returns CDR1 LNHDA and CDR2 SQIVND (reference sequence). Trimming cost V 6 bases and J 2 bases, with 7 bases left between them. This CDR3 has 13 amino acids. CDR3 bases: TGTGCCAGTAGGACGGGCAACACCGGGGAGCTGTTTTTT. Protein sequence: CASRTGNTGELFF.

The V and J genes are TRBV28 and TRBJ1-2, with TRBD1 as a possible D gene (6 bases). Germline V gene sequence: CDR1 MDHEN, CDR2 SYDVKM. CDR3 length: 14 residues. V lost 4 bases and J lost 4, with 13 bases in between. The CDR3 region has the DNA TGTGCCAGCAGTTCAGGGGCCGCCCGCTATGGCTACACCTTC. This translates into CASSSGAARYGYTF.

This clone has only a few counts. The chain has TRBV5-6 and TRBJ1-2; D possibly corresponds to TRBD1 (6 bases). V lost 0 bases and J lost 3, with 6 bases in between. Germline-derived CDR1 and CDR2 are SGHDT and YYEEEE. There are 13 residues in the CDR3. The CDR3 nucleotides are TGTGCCAGCAGCTTGGGGACAGACTATGGCTACACCTTC. This codes for CASSLGTDYGYTF.

This clone was detected only once. V is TRBV9 and J is TRBJ1-1; D might be TRBD1 (6 bases). V lost 2 bases and J 5 bases, leaving 13 bases between the germline ends. In germline, CDR1 is SGDLS, CDR2 YYNGEE. The CDR3 has 14 amino acids. The CDR3: CASSVSGGATEAFF. The CDR3 DNA reads as TGTGCCAGCAGCGTCTCTGGGGGGGCGACTGAAGCTTTCTTT. Combining the CDR3 with reference TRBV9 and TRBJ1-1 gives the whole variable domain DSGVTQTPKHLITATGQRVTLRCSPRSGDLSVYWYQQSLDQGLQFLIQYYNGEERAKGNILERFSAQQFPDLHSELNLSSLELGDSALYFCASSVSGGATEAFFGQGTRLTVV.

In this sample, this clone turned up a few times. This chain joins TRBV28 and TRBJ1-1; no reliable D call. The germline V gene encodes CDR1 MDHEN and CDR2 SYDVKM. V lost 1 base and J 8 bases, leaving 11 bases between the germline ends. CDR3 length: 13 residues. CDR3 region: CASSLLEGSEAFF. CDR3 nucleotides: TGTGCCAGCAGTTTATTGGAGGGATCAGAAGCTTTCTTT.

The chain joins TRBV2 to TRBJ2-7, with 7 bases identical to TRBD1. The CDR3 spans 13 residues. J lost 3 bases, V lost 5 bases, and 4 bases had no gene match. Germline V gene lookup returns CDR1 SNHLY and CDR2 FYNNEI. DNA for the CDR3: TGTGCCAGCAGTCCCGGACAGGACTACGAGCAGTACTTC. This sequence encodes CASSPGQDYEQYF. Filled out from reference TRBV2 and TRBJ2-7, the complete variable domain reads EPEVTQTPSHQVTQMGQEVILRCVPISNHLYFYWYRQILGQKVEFLVSFYNNEISEKSEIFDDQFSVERPDGSNFTLKIRSTKLEDSAMYFCASSPGQDYEQYFGPGTRLTVT.

Points on this clone: Compared with germline, one end of the junction differs, possibly owing to a read error. The chain joins TRBV9 to TRBJ1-3; maybe TRBD1 (5 bases). Germline CDR1 SGDLS, CDR2 YYNGEE. The CDR3 is made up of 15 amino acids. Here the CDR3 DNA reads TGTGCCAGCAGCGAGGGAGACAGTCCTGGAGACACCATATATTTT. As protein: CASSEGDSPGDTIYF.

This rearrangement joins TRBV6-1 to TRBJ2-7, with D maybe TRBD2 (6 bases). This CDR3 is 13 amino acids long. Trimming removed 0 bases at V and 6 bases at J, with 9 bases between. Germline lookup yields CDR1 MNHNS and CDR2 SASEGT. CDR3 bases: TGTGCCAGCAGTGAAGCCGGAGGGCGCGAGCAGTACTTC. The encoded protein is CASSEAGGREQYF.

V and J are TRBV19 and TRBJ2-7; 7 bases are a match to TRBD1. CDR1 and CDR2 from the germline V gene are LNHDA and SQIVND (reference sequence). CDR3 length equals 12 residues. Trimming at V came to 9 bases and at J to 3 bases, leaving 5 bases not matched to a gene. CDR3 DNA sequence: TGTGCCAGCCGGGACAGATTCTACGAGCAGTACTTC. As protein: CASRDRFYEQYF.

The chain employs TRBV14 and TRBJ2-2; a possible D gene is TRBD2 (5 bases). Germline V lookup: CDR1 SGHDN, CDR2 FVKESK. CDR3 length equals 17 residues. V was trimmed by 2 bases and J by 2 bases, leaving 15 bases between them. The CDR3 is CASSQSFPSHNTGELFF. DNA of the CDR3: TGTGCCAGCAGCCAATCATTCCCTAGCCATAACACCGGGGAGCTGTTTTTT.

The CDR3 region is CASTGGYYSPYEQYF. CDR3 DNA sequence: TGCGCCAGCACCGGGGGGTACTACTCCCCCTACGAGCAGTACTTC. The V call is TRBV10-2, the J call TRBJ2-7; 7 bases align to TRBD2. V lost 7 bases, J lost 2 bases, and 11 bases stayed unmatched. CDR1 WSHSY and CDR2 SAAADI come from the germline V gene. The CDR3 has 15 residues.

The chain uses TRBV4-1 and TRBJ1-2; 8 nucleotides align to TRBD1. In germline, CDR1 is MGHRA, CDR2 YSYEKL. This CDR3 is built from 18 residues. After removal of 1 base from V and 7 bases from J, the junction contained 17 bases not matched to a gene. The CDR3: CASSQGAYPDREPAGYTF. The CDR3 DNA follows: TGCGCCAGCAGCCAAGGGGCCTATCCGGACAGGGAACCTGCTGGCTACACCTTC.

This clone was seen only once. V usage is TRBV27 and J usage is TRBJ2-1, with 7 bases that match TRBD1. This CDR3 has 14 amino acids. The V and J ends lost 0 bases and 10 bases, in that order; junction bases with no gene match: 6. Germline loops: CDR1 MNHEY, CDR2 SMNVEV (reference sequence). The DNA of the CDR3 is TGTGCCAGCAGTTTATCGACAGGGTCTAGGGAGCAGTTCTTC. Its protein is CASSLSTGSREQFF.

The rearrangement uses TRBV25-1 and TRBJ1-2, with D possibly TRBD1 on 6 matching bases. The CDR3 length is 13 residues. Trimming pared 2 bases from V and 4 bases from J, leaving 8 bases between. The V gene's germline CDR1 is MGHDK and CDR2 SYGVNS. As DNA, the CDR3 is TGTGCCAGCAGTGAAGGAGGGGGCTATGGCTACACCTTC. Amino acid sequence: CASSEGGGYGYTF.

The chain has TRBV9 and TRBJ2-2, with 7 nucleotides matching TRBD2. In germline, CDR1 is SGDLS, CDR2 YYNGEE. This CDR3 has 16 residues. V lost 0 bases and J lost 2; bases outside the gene matches: 4. The CDR3 spells CASSVEGGSNTGELFF. CDR3 DNA: TGTGCCAGCAGCGTAGAGGGAGGGAGTAACACCGGGGAGCTGTTTTTT.

The chain uses TRBV7-3 and TRBJ2-2; D is uncertain. The CDR3 spans 15 residues. Trimming removed 5 bases at V and 0 bases at J, with 10 bases between. Germline CDR1 SGHTA, CDR2 FQGTGA. The CDR3 loop is CASSPDPTNTGELFF. The CDR3 region has the DNA TGTGCCAGCAGCCCCGACCCCACGAACACCGGGGAGCTGTTTTTT. The complete variable domain, with remaining parts taken from reference TRBV7-3 and TRBJ2-2, reads GAGVSQTPSNKVTEKGKYVELRCDPISGHTALYWYRQSLGQGPEFLIYFQGTGAADDSGLPNDRFFAVRPEGSVSTLKIQRTERGDSAVYLCASSPDPTNTGELFFGEGSRLTVL.

The V call is TRBV27, the J call TRBJ1-1; no clear D. Germline V gene lookup returns CDR1 MNHEY and CDR2 SMNVEV (reference sequence). With 4 bases removed from V and 2 bases from J, the gap between germline ends came to 8 bases. This CDR3 region has 13 residues. This chain's CDR3 is CASSYGSNTEAFF. The CDR3 nucleotides are TGTGCCAGCAGTTACGGGAGTAACACTGAAGCTTTCTTT.

This clone came up a few times. V usage is TRBV19 and J usage is TRBJ2-2; 8 nucleotides agree with TRBD1. The CDR3 spans 20 residues. After removal of 9 bases from V and 1 base from J, the junction contained 22 bases not matched to a gene. Germline values: CDR1 LNHDA, CDR2 SQIVND (reference sequence). CDR3 protein: CASHPRALGLGTGNTGELFF. Written as DNA, the CDR3 is TGTGCCAGCCATCCTAGGGCACTTGGTCTCGGGACAGGGAACACCGGGGAGCTGTTTTTT.

The gene calls are TRBV6-6 and TRBJ1-1, with unresolved D. Germline lookup yields CDR1 MNHNY and CDR2 SVGAGI (reference sequence). The CDR3 contains 14 residues. Trimming stripped 7 bases from V and 1 base from J, with 13 bases between. CDR3 residues: CASMTYGENTEAFF. The CDR3 DNA reads as TGTGCCAGCATGACCTACGGAGAGAACACTGAAGCTTTCTTT.

The chain links TRBV28 to TRBJ1-1; D unclear. With 5 bases removed from V and 6 bases from J, the gap between germline ends came to 7 bases. Germline values: CDR1 MDHEN, CDR2 SYDVKM. The CDR3 is made up of 11 amino acids. CDR3 coding DNA: TGTGCCAGCAGTCCTGGCGCTGAAGCTTTCTTT. It is translated as CASSPGAEAFF.

This clone occurred once. The J gene is TRBJ1-1, the V gene TRBV5-6; TRBD1 is a possible D gene (6 bases). Germline CDR1 is SGHDT and CDR2 is YYEEEE. V was clipped by 2 bases and J by 1 base, with 15 bases between them. CDR3 length: 16 residues. The CDR3 sequence is CASSLYPTGPNTEAFF. The CDR3 nucleotides are TGTGCCAGCAGCTTATACCCTACAGGGCCGAACACTGAAGCTTTCTTT.

Only one count was recorded for this clone. The rearrangement links TRBV7-9 to TRBJ2-7; tentatively, D is TRBD1 or TRBD2 (5 bases each). Germline V gene data show CDR1 as SEHNR and CDR2 as FQNEAQ (reference sequence). V lost 1 base and J 3 bases, leaving 7 bases between the germline ends. The CDR3 runs to 13 residues. The CDR3 sequence: CASSLGDRYEQYF. CDR3 nucleotide sequence: TGTGCCAGCAGCTTAGGGGACCGCTACGAGCAGTACTTC.

CDR3 coding DNA: TGTGCCAGCAGCCCCTCCGGGGGAAGGGAGCTACTGTTTTTT. This translates into CASSPSGGRELLFF. The chain carries TRBV9 and TRBJ1-4; D perhaps matches TRBD1 (5 bases). Trimming left V 4 bases short and J 13 bases short, with 20 bases between. This CDR3 has 14 residues. Germline V gene data show CDR1 as SGDLS and CDR2 as YYNGEE.

The chain links TRBV15 to TRBJ1-5, with D hard to call. The CDR3 sequence is 16 residues long. Trimming left V 0 bases short and J 6 bases short, with 15 bases between. Germline V gives CDR1 LNHNV, CDR2 YYDKDF (reference sequence). DNA for the CDR3: TGTGCCACCAGCAGAGATCGGAGGGAAAGTAGTCAGCCCCAGCATTTT. Encoded protein: CATSRDRRESSQPQHF.

The chain is built from TRBV28 and TRBJ1-1; 7 bases line up with TRBD1. J gave up 4 bases and V 7 bases, and 9 bases lay outside the gene matches. The CDR3 sequence is 14 residues long. Germline assignment: CDR1 MDHEN and CDR2 SYDVKM. CDR3 DNA: TGTGCCAGCATCACCGACAGGGCGGGCACTGAAGCTTTCTTT. It is translated as CASITDRAGTEAFF.

V is TRBV7-8 and J is TRBJ2-7; no definite D call. Trimming cost V 1 base and J 5 bases, with 9 bases left between them. CDR3 length: 13 residues. Germline CDR1 reads SGHVS; CDR2 reads FQNEAQ. Here the CDR3 reads CASSLDSRNEQYF. For the CDR3, the DNA is TGTGCCAGCAGCTTAGACTCCCGAAACGAGCAGTACTTC.

The CDR3 spells CASSRTGLDYEQYF. The CDR3 nucleotides read TGTGCCAGCAGTAGGACAGGGTTGGACTACGAGCAGTACTTC. This chain connects TRBV5-6 to TRBJ2-7; 8 bases line up with TRBD1. CDR1 and CDR2 from the germline V gene are SGHDT and YYEEEE. This CDR3 contains 14 residues. V lost 5 bases to trimming and J lost 3 bases; unmatched junction nucleotides: 7.